A single sample gave rise to the 13 T cell receptor beta chains below, sequenced in a study of early T cells in non-severe SARS-CoV-2 infection. TCRdb ran MiXCR on the 5' RACE reads and lists one entry per CDR3 protein. The sample contains some 25,000 distinct CDR3 sequences, 3.5% to 5% of which appear only once. Sequencing was performed on whole blood. Source of these receptors: an adult who was a healthcare worker with PCR-confirmed SARS-CoV-2 infection or an uninfected control (not recorded which).

This clonotype was seen at least ten times. CDR3 bases: TGTGCCAGCAGCTCCCCGCCAGGGATAGACATTCAGTACTTC. Translating it yields CASSSPPGIDIQYF. V gene TRBV7-9 combines with J gene TRBJ2-4; D might be TRBD1 (5 bases). V gave up 4 bases and J gave up 8 bases, with 15 bases separating them. The CDR3 sequence is 14 residues long. Germline V gene data show CDR1 as SEHNR and CDR2 as FQNEAQ (reference sequence).

In this sample, this clonotype turned up many times. This rearrangement joins TRBV7-9 to TRBJ1-1, with D possibly matching TRBD1 (5 bases). This CDR3 contains 14 residues. Trimming removed 6 bases at V and 4 bases at J, with 15 bases between. Germline values: CDR1 SEHNR, CDR2 FQNEAQ (reference sequence). The DNA of the CDR3 is TGTGCCAGCAGTAGAGCAGGGTCAAGCACTGAAGCTTTCTTT. Protein product: CASSRAGSSTEAFF.

In this sample, this clonotype turned up many times. This chain joins TRBV4-1 and TRBJ2-2; 9 positions match TRBD2. Trimming at V came to 4 bases and at J to 2 bases, leaving 14 bases not matched to a gene. CDR3 size: 19 residues. CDR1 is MGHRA, CDR2 YSYEKL, per germline. CDR3 amino acids: CASSPDRVSLAGNTGELFF. In nucleotides, the CDR3 is TGCGCCAGCAGCCCTGACAGGGTTTCTCTAGCGGGAAACACCGGGGAGCTGTTTTTT.

This clonotype was found many times. This chain uses TRBV5-1 with TRBJ2-7; no clear D. This CDR3 has 13 residues. The V gene's germline CDR1 is SGHRS and CDR2 YFSETQ. Trimming removed 4 bases at V and 2 bases at J, with 10 bases between. The CDR3 spells CASSPPSPYEQYF. In nucleotides, the CDR3 is TGCGCCAGCAGCCCCCCCTCTCCCTACGAGCAGTACTTC.

This clonotype was recorded at least ten times. This chain uses TRBV7-9 with TRBJ2-3; 13 bases are shared with TRBD2. Germline V gives CDR1 SEHNR, CDR2 FQNEAQ (reference sequence). This CDR3 has 14 residues. V gave up 4 bases and J gave up 5 bases; unmatched junction bases: 0. CDR3 sequence reads: CASSWTSGRDTQYF. The DNA for the CDR3 is TGTGCCAGCAGCTGGACTAGCGGGAGAGATACGCAGTATTTT.

Ten or more counts support this clonotype. The J gene is TRBJ1-1, the V gene TRBV2, with 8 positions matching TRBD1. Germline CDR1 and CDR2: SNHLY and FYNNEI. V shed 6 bases, J shed 6 bases, and the junction held 9 bases outside the gene matches. The CDR3 is 14 amino acids. CDR3 DNA: TGTGCCAGCAGCCCCGACAGGGGAATCGCTGAAGCTTTCTTT. This translates into CASSPDRGIAEAFF.

This clonotype was seen repeatedly, ten times or more. The chain combines TRBV30 with TRBJ1-5, with D maybe TRBD1 (5 bases). V was pared by 0 bases and J by 9 bases, with 12 bases between. The CDR3 is 13 amino acids. Germline CDR1 is GTSNPN and CDR2 is SVGIG (reference sequence). CDR3 region: CAWSVEGMRPQHF. CDR3 DNA: TGTGCCTGGAGTGTCGAGGGGATGAGGCCCCAGCATTTT. Supplemented by reference TRBV30 and TRBJ1-5, the full variable domain reads SQTIHQWPATLVQPVGSPLSLECTVEGTSNPNLYWYRQAAGRGLQLLFYSVGIGQISSEVPQNLSASRPQDRQFILSSKKLLLSDSGFYLCAWSVEGMRPQHFGDGTRLSIL.

This clonotype occurred a few times. In DNA form, the CDR3 reads TGTGCCAGCAGCCGGGACAGGGTCTCTGGTGGCTACACCTTC. Protein product: CASSRDRVSGGYTF. V and J are TRBV2 and TRBJ1-2; 9 positions match TRBD1. The CDR3 sequence is 14 residues long. With 6 bases clipped from V and 7 bases from J, the junction kept 9 bases outside the gene matches. Germline CDR1 reads SNHLY; CDR2 reads FYNNEI.

As DNA, the CDR3 is TGTGCCAGCAGCCCCACTAGCGGGAGGCTCCACGAGCAGTACTTC. This codes for CASSPTSGRLHEQYF. V gene TRBV6-5 combines with J gene TRBJ2-7; TRBD2 agrees at 12 bases. The CDR3 contains 15 residues. V was pared by 6 bases and J by 5 bases, with 8 bases of the junction left unmatched. CDR1 and CDR2 (germline): MNHEY, SVGAGI.

This clonotype was recorded many times. The chain employs TRBV20-1 and TRBJ2-3; 10 positions agree with TRBD2. Germline loops: CDR1 DFQATT, CDR2 SNEGSKA (reference sequence). Germline trimming cut 1 base from V and 4 bases from J; bases unmatched to any gene: 5. This CDR3 is built from 15 residues. CDR3 nucleotides: TGCAGTGCTAGAGGGAGCGGGGGGGCTGCAGATACGCAGTATTTT. This translates into CSARGSGGAADTQYF.

This clonotype has at least ten counts. The chain links TRBV19 to TRBJ2-4; TRBD1 matches at 8 bases. CDR1 is LNHDA and CDR2 is SQIVND in the germline V gene (reference sequence). V gave up 3 bases and J gave up 5 bases; unmatched junction bases: 3. This CDR3 spans 14 amino acids. The CDR3 DNA reads TGTGCCAGTAGTATCCGACAGGGGCAAAACATTCAGTACTTC. Translating it yields CASSIRQGQNIQYF.

This clonotype was seen at least ten times. The CDR3 region has the DNA TGTGCCAGCAGTTCTCCCGGGGGGTCGATAGGCTACACCTTC. It codes for CASSSPGGSIGYTF. The chain has TRBV28 and TRBJ1-2; D is perhaps TRBD1 (5 bases). Trimming shortened V by 4 bases and J by 8 bases, and 17 bases separated the two germline ends. CDR3 length: 14 amino acids. Germline-derived CDR1 and CDR2 are MDHEN and SYDVKM.

This clonotype showed up many times. The V call is TRBV4-3, the J call TRBJ2-7; perhaps TRBD2 as D (5 bases). The length of the CDR3 is 15 residues. Germline V gene sequence: CDR1 LGHNA, CDR2 YSLEER. The V gene lost 0 bases and the J gene lost 2 bases, with 11 bases spanning the gap. CDR3 DNA: TGCGCCAGCAGCCAAGACCCAGCGGTAGCCTACGAGCAGTACTTC. It encodes CASSQDPAVAYEQYF.